This TCR beta chain emerged from a study of blood T cell repertoires in COVID-19. Study-wide background: Acute-phase and convalescent COVID-19 samples originated in the United States, Italy and Spain. PBMCs, B-cell-depleted T cells, or T cells provided the cDNA or gDNA that made up the material.

J was trimmed by 1 base and V by 4 bases; bases with no gene match: 3. Germline values: CDR1 GTSNPN, CDR2 SVGIG (reference sequence). The CDR3 extends over 13 amino acids. Original analysis: Reference gene primer amplification gave estimated nucleated cell counts. Sequencing was performed with immunoSEQ multiplex PCR; in TCRdb, only in-frame clones are kept and a portion is missing. V, J and clone size derive from that table, while D and trimming were established from the DNA sequence. The sample has more than 150,000 clones, around 83% seen once; the top ten hold roughly 0.99%. The V gene is TRBV30, the J gene TRBJ1-1; TRBD1 aligns across 7 bases. The specimen was peripheral blood. The receptor comes from a man between 18 and 29 years old with acute or convalescent COVID-19. The CDR3 loop is CAWTGQKNTEAFF. CDR3 sequence (DNA): TGTGCCTGGACGGGACAGAAGAACACTGAAGCTTTCTTT.